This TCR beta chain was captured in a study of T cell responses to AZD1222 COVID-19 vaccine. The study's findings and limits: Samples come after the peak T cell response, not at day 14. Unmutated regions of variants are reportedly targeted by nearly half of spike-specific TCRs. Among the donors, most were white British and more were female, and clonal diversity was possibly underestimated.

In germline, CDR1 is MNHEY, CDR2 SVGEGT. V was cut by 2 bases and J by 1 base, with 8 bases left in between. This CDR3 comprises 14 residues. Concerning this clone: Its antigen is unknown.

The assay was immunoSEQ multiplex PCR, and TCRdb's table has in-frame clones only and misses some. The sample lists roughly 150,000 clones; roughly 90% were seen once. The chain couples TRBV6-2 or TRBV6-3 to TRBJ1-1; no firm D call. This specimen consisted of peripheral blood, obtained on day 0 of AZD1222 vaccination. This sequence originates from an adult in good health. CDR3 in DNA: TGTGCCAGCAGTTACGAGGCCAAGAACACTGAAGCTTTCTTT. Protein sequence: CASSYEAKNTEAFF.